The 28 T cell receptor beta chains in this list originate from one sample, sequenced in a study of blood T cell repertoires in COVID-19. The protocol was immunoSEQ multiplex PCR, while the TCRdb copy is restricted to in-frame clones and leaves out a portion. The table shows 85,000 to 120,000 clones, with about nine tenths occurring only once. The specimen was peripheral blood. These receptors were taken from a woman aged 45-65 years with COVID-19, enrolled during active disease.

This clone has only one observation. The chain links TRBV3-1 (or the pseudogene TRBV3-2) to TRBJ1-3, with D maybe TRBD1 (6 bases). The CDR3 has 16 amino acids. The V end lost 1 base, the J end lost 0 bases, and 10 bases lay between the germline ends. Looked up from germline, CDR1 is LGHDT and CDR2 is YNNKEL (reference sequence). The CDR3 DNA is TGTGCCAGCAGCCAAGCAGGGGCAACCTCTGGAAACACCATATATTTT. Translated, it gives CASSQAGATSGNTIYF.

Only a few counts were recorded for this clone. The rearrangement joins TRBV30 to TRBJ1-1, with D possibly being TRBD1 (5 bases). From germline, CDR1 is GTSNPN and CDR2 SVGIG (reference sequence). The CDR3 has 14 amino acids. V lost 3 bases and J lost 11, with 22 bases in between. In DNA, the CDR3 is TGTGCCTGGAGGCCCGGGGGGGGGATTAAATTGGCTTTCTTT. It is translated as CAWRPGGGIKLAFF.

The CDR3 reads CASSPMSGGLYGNTIYF. The CDR3, as DNA: TGTGCCAGCAGCCCCATGTCGGGGGGCTTATATGGAAACACCATATATTTT. The V call is TRBV27, the J call TRBJ1-3; possibly TRBD1 for D (6 bases). Germline values: CDR1 MNHEY, CDR2 SMNVEV (reference sequence). This CDR3 has 17 amino acids. V was pared by 6 bases and J by 3 bases, with 21 bases between.

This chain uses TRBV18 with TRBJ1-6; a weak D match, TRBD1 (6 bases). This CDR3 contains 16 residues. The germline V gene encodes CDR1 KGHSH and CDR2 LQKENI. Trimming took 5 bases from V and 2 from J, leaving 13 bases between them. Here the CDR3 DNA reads TGTGCCAGCTCAGCCCTAGGACAGACCTATAATTCACCCCTCCACTTT. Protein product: CASSALGQTYNSPLHF. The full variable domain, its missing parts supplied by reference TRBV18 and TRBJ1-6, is NAGVMQNPRHLVRRRGQEARLRCSPMKGHSHVYWYRQLPEEGLKFMVYLQKENIIDESGMPKERFSAEFPKEGPSILRIQQVVRGDSAAYFCASSALGQTYNSPLHFGNGTRLTVT.

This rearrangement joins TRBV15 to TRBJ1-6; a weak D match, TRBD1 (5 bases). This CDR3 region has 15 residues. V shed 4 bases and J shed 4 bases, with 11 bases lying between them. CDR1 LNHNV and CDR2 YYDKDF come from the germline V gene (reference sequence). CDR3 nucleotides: TGTGCCACCAGCAAGGCGACAGAATATAATTCACCCCTCCACTTT. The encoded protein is CATSKATEYNSPLHF.

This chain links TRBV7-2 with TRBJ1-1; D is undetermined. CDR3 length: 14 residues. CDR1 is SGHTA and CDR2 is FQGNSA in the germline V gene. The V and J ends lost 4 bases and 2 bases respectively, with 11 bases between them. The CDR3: CASSSGNSNTEAFF. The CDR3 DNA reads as TGTGCCAGCAGCTCGGGAAATTCCAACACTGAAGCTTTCTTT.

The CDR3 DNA reads TGTGCCAGTAGTACCCTGACAGCGATGAACACTGAAGCTTTCTTT. This sequence encodes CASSTLTAMNTEAFF. The gene calls are TRBV19 and TRBJ1-1, with D possibly TRBD1 on 5 matching bases. This CDR3 region has 15 residues. CDR1 is LNHDA and CDR2 is SQIVND in the germline V gene (reference sequence). The ends were cut back, 4 bases at V and 0 bases at J, with 12 bases in the middle. The variable domain in full, completed from reference TRBV19 and TRBJ1-1, reads DGGITQSPKYLFRKEGQNVTLSCEQNLNHDAMYWYRQDPGQGLRLIYYSQIVNDFQKGDIAEGYSVSREKKESFPLTVTSAQKNPTAFYLCASSTLTAMNTEAFFGQGTRLTVV.

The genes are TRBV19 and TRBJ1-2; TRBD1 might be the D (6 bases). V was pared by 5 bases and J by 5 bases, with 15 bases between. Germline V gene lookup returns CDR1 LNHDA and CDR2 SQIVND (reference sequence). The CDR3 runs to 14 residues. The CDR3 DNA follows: TGTGCCAGTAGTTTGTGGGACACCCCTTATGGCTACACCTTC. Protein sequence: CASSLWDTPYGYTF.

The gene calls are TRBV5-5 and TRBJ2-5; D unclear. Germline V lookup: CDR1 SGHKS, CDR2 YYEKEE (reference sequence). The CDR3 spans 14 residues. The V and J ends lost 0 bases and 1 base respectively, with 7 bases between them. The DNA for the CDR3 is TGTGCCAGCAGCTTGGTAAATGTCCAAGAGACCCAGTACTTC. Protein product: CASSLVNVQETQYF.

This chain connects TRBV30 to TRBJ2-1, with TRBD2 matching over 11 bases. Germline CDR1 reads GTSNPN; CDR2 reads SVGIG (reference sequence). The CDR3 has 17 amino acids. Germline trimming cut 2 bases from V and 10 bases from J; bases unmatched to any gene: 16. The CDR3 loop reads CAWSLHPGLADIGEQFF. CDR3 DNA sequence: TGTGCCTGGAGTCTACACCCGGGACTAGCGGACATTGGGGAGCAGTTCTTC.

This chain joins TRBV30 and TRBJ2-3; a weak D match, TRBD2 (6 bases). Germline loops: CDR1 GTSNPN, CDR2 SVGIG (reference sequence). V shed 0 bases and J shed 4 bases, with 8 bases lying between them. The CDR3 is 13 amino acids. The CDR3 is CAWSVPGADTQYF. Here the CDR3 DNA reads TGTGCCTGGAGTGTCCCGGGAGCAGATACGCAGTATTTT.

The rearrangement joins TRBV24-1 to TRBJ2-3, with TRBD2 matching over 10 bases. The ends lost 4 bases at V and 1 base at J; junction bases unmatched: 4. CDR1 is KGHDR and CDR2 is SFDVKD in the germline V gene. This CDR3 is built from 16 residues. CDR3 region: CATSEGGLAGTDTQYF. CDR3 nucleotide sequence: TGTGCCACCAGTGAGGGAGGACTAGCGGGCACAGATACGCAGTATTTT.

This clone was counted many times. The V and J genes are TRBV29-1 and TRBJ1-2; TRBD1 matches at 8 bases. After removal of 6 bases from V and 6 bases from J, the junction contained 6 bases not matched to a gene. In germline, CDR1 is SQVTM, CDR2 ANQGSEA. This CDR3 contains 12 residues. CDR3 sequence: CSVEDRVHGYTF. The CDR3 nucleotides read TGCAGCGTCGAGGACAGGGTACATGGCTACACCTTC.

The CDR3 region is CASALDSGGPETQYF. Written as DNA, the CDR3 is TGTGCCAGCGCCCTGGATAGCGGGGGTCCAGAGACCCAGTACTTC. This chain uses TRBV6-5 with TRBJ2-5; TRBD2 matches at 9 bases. Looked up from germline, CDR1 is MNHEY and CDR2 is SVGAGI. V shed 8 bases and J 4 bases; nucleotides not matched to a gene: 11. The CDR3 runs to 15 residues.

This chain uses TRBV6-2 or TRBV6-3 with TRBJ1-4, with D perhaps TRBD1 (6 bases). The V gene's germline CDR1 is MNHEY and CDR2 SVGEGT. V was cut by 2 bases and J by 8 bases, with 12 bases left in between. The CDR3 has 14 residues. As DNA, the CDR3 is TGTGCCAGCAGTTACGTGGGGGCGCGGGAAAAACTGTTTTTT. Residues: CASSYVGAREKLFF.

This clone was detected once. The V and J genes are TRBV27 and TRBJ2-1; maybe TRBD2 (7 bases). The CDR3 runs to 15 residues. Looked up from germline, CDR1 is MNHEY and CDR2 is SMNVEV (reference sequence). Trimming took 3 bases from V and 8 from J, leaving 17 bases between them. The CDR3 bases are TGTGCCAGCAGTTTGAAGGGGGGGCCCGGGGATGAGCAGTTCTTC. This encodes CASSLKGGPGDEQFF.

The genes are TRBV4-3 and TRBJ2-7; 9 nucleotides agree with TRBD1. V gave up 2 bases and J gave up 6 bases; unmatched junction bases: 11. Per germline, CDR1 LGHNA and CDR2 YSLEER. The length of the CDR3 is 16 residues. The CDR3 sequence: CASSQQPGTGLSEQYF. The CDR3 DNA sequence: TGCGCCAGCAGCCAACAACCCGGGACAGGGCTCTCCGAGCAGTACTTC.

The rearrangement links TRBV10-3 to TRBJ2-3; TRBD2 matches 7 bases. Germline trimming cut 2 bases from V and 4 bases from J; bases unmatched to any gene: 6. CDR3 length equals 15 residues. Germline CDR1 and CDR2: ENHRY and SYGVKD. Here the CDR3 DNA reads TGTGCCATCAGTGAGCCCGGACTAGGTGCAGATACGCAGTATTTT. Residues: CAISEPGLGADTQYF.

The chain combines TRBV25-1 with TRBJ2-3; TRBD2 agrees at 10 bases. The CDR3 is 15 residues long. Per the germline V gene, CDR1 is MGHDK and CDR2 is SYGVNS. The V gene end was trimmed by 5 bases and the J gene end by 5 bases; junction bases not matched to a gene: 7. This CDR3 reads CASSRSGGAGDTQYF. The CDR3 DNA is TGTGCCAGCAGTCGGAGCGGGGGGGCCGGAGATACGCAGTATTTT.

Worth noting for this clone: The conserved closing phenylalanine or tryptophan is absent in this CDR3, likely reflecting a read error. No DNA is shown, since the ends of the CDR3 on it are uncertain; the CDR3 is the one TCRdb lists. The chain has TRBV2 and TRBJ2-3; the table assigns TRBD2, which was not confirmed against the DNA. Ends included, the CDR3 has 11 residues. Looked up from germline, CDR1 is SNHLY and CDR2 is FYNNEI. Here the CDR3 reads CASMRDLSPYL.

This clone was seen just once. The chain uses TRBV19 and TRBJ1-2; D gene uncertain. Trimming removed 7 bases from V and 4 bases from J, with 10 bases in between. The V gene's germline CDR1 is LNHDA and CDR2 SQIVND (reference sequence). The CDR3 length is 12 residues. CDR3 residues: CASTPGPYGYTF. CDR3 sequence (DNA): TGTGCCAGTACTCCAGGCCCCTATGGCTACACCTTC.

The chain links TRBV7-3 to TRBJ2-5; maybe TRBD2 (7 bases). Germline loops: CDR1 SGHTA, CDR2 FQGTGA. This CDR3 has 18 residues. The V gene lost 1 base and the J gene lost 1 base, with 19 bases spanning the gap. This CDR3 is CASSLRGGGGPLQETQYF. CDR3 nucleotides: TGTGCCAGCAGCTTAAGGGGCGGCGGGGGCCCCCTCCAAGAGACCCAGTACTTC. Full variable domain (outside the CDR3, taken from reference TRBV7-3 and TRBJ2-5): GAGVSQTPSNKVTEKGKYVELRCDPISGHTALYWYRQSLGQGPEFLIYFQGTGAADDSGLPNDRFFAVRPEGSVSTLKIQRTERGDSAVYLCASSLRGGGGPLQETQYFGPGTRLLVL.

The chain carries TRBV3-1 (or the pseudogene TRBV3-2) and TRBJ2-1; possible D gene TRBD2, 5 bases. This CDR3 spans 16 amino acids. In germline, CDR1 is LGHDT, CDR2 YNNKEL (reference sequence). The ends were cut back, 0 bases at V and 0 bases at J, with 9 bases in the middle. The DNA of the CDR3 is TGTGCCAGCAGCCAAGATTTAGGGAGCTCCTACAATGAGCAGTTCTTC. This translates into CASSQDLGSSYNEQFF.

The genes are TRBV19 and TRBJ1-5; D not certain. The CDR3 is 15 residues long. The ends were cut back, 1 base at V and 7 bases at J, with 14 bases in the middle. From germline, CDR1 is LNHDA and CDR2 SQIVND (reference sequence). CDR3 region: CASSIAQPNGQPQHF. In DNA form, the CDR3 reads TGTGCCAGTAGTATAGCCCAACCTAACGGGCAGCCCCAGCATTTT.

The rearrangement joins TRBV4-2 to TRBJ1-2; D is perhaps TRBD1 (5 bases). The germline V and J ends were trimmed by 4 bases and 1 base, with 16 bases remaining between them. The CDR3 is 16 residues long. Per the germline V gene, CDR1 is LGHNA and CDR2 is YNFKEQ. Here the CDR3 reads CASSRKEDSLNYGYTF. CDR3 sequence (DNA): TGTGCCAGCAGCCGTAAGGAAGACAGCCTTAACTATGGCTACACCTTC.

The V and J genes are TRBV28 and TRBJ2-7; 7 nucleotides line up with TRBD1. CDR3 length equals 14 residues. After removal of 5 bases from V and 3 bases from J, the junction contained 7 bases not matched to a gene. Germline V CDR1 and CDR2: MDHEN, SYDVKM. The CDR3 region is CASSRGQYNYEQYF. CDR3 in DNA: TGTGCCAGCAGTCGGGGACAGTATAACTACGAGCAGTACTTC.

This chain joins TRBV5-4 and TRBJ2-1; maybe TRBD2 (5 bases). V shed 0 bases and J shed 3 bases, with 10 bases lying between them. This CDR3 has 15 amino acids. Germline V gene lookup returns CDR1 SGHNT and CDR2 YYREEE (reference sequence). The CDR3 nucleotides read TGTGCCAGCAGCTTGGTTGGAGGATTCTACAATGAGCAGTTCTTC. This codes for CASSLVGGFYNEQFF.

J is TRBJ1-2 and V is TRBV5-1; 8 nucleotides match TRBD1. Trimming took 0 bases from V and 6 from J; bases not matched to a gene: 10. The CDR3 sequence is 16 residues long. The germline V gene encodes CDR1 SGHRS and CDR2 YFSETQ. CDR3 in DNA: TGCGCCAGCAGCTTGGCGGGGGGACAGGTGTCCCATGGCTACACCTTC. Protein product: CASSLAGGQVSHGYTF. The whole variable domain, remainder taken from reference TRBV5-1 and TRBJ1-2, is KAGVTQTPRYLIKTRGQQVTLSCSPISGHRSVSWYQQTPGQGLQFLFEYFSETQRNKGNFPGRFSGRQFSNSRSEMNVSTLELGDSALYLCASSLAGGQVSHGYTFGSGTRLTVV.